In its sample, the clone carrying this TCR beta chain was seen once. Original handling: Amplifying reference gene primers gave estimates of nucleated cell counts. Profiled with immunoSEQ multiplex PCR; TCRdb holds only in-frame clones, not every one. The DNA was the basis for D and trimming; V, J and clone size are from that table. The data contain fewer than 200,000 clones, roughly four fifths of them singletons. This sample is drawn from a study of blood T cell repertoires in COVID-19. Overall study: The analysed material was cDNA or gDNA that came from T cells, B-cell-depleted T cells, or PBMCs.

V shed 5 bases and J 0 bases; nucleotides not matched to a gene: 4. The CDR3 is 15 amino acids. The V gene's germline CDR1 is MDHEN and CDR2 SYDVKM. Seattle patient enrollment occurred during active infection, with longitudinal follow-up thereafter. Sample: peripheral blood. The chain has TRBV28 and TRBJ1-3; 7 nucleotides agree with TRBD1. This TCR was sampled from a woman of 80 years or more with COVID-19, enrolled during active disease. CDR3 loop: CASSGTVHSGNTIYF. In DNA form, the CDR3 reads TGTGCCAGCAGTGGGACAGTTCACTCTGGAAACACCATATATTTT. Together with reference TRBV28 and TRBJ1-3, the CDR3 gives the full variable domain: DVKVTQSSRYLVKRTGEKVFLECVQDMDHENMFWYRQDPGLGLRLIYFSYDVKMKEKGDIPEGYSVSREKKERFSLILESASTNQTSMYLCASSGTVHSGNTIYFGEGSWLTVV.